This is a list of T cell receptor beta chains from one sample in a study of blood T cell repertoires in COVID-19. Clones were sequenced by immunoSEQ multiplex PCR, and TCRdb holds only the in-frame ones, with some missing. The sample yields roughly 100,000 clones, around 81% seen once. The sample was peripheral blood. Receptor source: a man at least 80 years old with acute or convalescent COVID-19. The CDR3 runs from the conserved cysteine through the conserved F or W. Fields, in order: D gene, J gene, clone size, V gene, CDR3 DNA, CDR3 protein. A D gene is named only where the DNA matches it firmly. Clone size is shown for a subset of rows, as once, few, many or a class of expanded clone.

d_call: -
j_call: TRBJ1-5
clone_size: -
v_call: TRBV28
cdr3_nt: TGTGCCAGCACCTTACCGGGGGGGAATCAGCCCCAGCATTTT
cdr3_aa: CASTLPGGNQPQHF

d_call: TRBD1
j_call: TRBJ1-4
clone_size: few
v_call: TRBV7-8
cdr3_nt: TGTGCCAGCAGCTTAGCAATTGTCTGGGACAGGGGTGAAAAACTGTTTTTT
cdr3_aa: CASSLAIVWDRGEKLFF

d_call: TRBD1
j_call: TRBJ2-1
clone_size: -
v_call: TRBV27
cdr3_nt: TGTGCCAGCAGTCCGCGGACAGGGGGGTACAATGAGCAGTTCTTC
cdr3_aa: CASSPRTGGYNEQFF

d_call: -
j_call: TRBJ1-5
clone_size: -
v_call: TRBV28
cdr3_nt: TGTGCCAGCAGTTTATCGGATCAGCCCCAGCATTTT
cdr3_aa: CASSLSDQPQHF

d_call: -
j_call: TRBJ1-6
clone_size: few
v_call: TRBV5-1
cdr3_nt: TGCGCCAGCAGCTTAACAGGGTACGACTCACCCCTCCACTTT
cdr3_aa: CASSLTGYDSPLHF

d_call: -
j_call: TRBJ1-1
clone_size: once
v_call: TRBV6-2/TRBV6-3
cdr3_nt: TGTGCCAGCAGCGCCGGGAGCCTTAACCTTAACACTGAAGCTTTCTTT
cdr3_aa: CASSAGSLNLNTEAFF

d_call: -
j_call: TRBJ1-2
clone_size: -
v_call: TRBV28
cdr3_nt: TGTGCCAGCAGTCCTTACAGGTTGGCGATTACGAGCTACACCTTC
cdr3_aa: CASSPYRLAITSYTF

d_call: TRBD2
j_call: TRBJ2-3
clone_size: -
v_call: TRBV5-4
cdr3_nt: TGTGCCAGCAGCCTAGCGGGAGGGTACACAGATACGCAGTATTTT
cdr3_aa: CASSLAGGYTDTQYF

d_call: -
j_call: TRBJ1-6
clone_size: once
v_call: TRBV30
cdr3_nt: TGTGCCTGGAGTTCTAACAGACGTAATTCACCCCTCCACTTT
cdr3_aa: CAWSSNRRNSPLHF

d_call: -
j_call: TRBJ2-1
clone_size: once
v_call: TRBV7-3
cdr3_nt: TGTGCCAGCAGCCCATATTACAGGGCTGCCTACAATGAGCAGTTCTTC
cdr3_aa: CASSPYYRAAYNEQFF

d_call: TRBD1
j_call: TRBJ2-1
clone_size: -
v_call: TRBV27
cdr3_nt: TGTGCCAGCAGTCCAAGACAGGGCCCCCCGAATGAGCAGTTCTTC
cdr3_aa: CASSPRQGPPNEQFF

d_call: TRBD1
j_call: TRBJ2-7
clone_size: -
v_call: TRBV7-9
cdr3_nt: TGTGCCAGCAGCTTCCCGACAGGGGGCGAGCAGTACTTC
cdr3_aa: CASSFPTGGEQYF

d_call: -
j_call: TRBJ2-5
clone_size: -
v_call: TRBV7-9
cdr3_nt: TGTGCCAGCAGCTTAGCGCGGCCGATCCAAGAGACCCAGTACTTC
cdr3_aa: CASSLARPIQETQYF

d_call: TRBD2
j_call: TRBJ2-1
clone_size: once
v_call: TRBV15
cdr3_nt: TGTGCCACCAGAGAAGCGGGAGTAGATAGCAATGAGCAGTTCTTC
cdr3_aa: CATREAGVDSNEQFF